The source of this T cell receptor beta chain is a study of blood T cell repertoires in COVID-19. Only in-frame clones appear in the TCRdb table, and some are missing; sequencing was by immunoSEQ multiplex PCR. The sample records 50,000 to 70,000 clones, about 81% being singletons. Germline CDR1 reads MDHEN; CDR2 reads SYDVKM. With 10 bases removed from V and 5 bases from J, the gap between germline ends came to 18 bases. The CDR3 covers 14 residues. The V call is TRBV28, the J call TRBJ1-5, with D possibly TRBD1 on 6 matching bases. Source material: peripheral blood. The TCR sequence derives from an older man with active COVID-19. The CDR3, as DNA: TGTGCCACCCAGACAGGACAGAGATATCAGCCCCAGCATTTT. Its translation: CATQTGQRYQPQHF.